The 6 T cell receptor beta chains below come from one sample, sequenced in a study of cytomegalovirus exposure and HLA in healthy donors (dated by TCRdb to 2015 to 2018). The protocol used for the library was the immunoSEQ multiplex PCR assay. The multiplex PCR relied on a mix of 60 forward primers for TCR Vbeta segments and 13 reverse primers for TCR Jbeta segments. TCRdb re-hosts the immuneACCESS table, in-frame sequences only. Its copies lack some clones; in the studies checked, an unresolved V gene accounts for under half of them, and the cause for the rest is not known. The sample table on file contains 74,000 or so clones. The leading ten clones occupy 1.5% of the sample. Sequencing was done on a sample of PBMCs. Receptors originate from a woman aged 55-69 years in good health and CMV-seronegative.

CDR3 coding DNA: TGTGCCAGCAGCAAAGGCAGGATAATGGTGATAGCCTACGAGCAGTACTTC. Protein sequence: CASSKGRIMVIAYEQYF. This chain connects TRBV21-1 to TRBJ2-7; the table's D call of TRBD1 was not tested on the DNA. TRBV21-1 is designated a pseudogene. The CDR3 spans 17 residues.

The genes are TRBV5-1 and TRBJ2-1; 9 nucleotides match TRBD1. This CDR3 spans 18 amino acids. The V segment lost 4 bases and the J segment 3 bases; nucleotides outside the gene matches: 14. The germline CDR1 and CDR2 sequences are SGHRS and YFSETQ. CDR3: CASSPGQGTLLLYNEQFF. The CDR3 DNA reads TGCGCCAGCAGCCCCGGACAGGGGACCTTGCTGCTCTACAATGAGCAGTTCTTC. Full variable domain (rest looked up from reference TRBV5-1 and TRBJ2-1): KAGVTQTPRYLIKTRGQQVTLSCSPISGHRSVSWYQQTPGQGLQFLFEYFSETQRNKGNFPGRFSGRQFSNSRSEMNVSTLELGDSALYLCASSPGQGTLLLYNEQFFGPGTRLTVL.

V gene TRBV19 combines with J gene TRBJ1-5, with 11 nucleotides matching TRBD1. J was trimmed by 5 bases and V by 7 bases; bases with no gene match: 4. The V gene's germline CDR1 is LNHDA and CDR2 SQIVND (reference sequence). The CDR3 has 14 residues. The CDR3 loop reads CASKDRGLYQPQHF. The CDR3 coding sequence is TGTGCCAGTAAGGACAGGGGGCTGTATCAGCCCCAGCATTTT.

The chain has TRBV7-2 and TRBJ2-7, with a possible D match to TRBD1 (6 bases). Between the trimmed V and J ends, which lost 4 bases and 4 bases, there was a span of 14 bases. CDR1 and CDR2 (germline): SGHTA, FQGNSA. The CDR3 consists of 14 residues. The CDR3 region is CASSSGTFSYEQYF. As DNA, the CDR3 is TGTGCCAGCAGCTCCGGGACATTCTCGTACGAGCAGTACTTC.

V and J are TRBV7-2 and TRBJ2-5, with TRBD1 identical over 7 bases. The CDR3 is 13 amino acids. V lost 5 bases and J lost 6; bases outside the gene matches: 6. Germline V gene lookup returns CDR1 SGHTA and CDR2 FQGNSA. CDR3 sequence reads: CASSPGQDQTQYF. CDR3 nucleotides: TGTGCCAGCAGCCCTGGACAGGACCAGACCCAGTACTTC.

CDR3 loop: CASSQGGQKIVYTEAFF. CDR3 sequence (DNA): TGTGCCAGCAGCCAAGGCGGACAGAAAATTGTGTACACTGAAGCTTTCTTT. The chain is built from TRBV4-2 and TRBJ1-1; a weak D match, TRBD1 (6 bases). Trimming removed 1 base at V and 3 bases at J, with 18 bases between. CDR1 is LGHNA and CDR2 is YNFKEQ in the germline V gene. The CDR3 extends over 17 amino acids.